This T cell receptor beta chain is drawn from a study of shared clonotypes between healthy human individuals. Overall study results and limits: The small donor group covered limited genetic and exposure diversity. Rarefaction showed that sequencing of sorted subsets was incomplete (despite large depth).

Healthy HIV-negative adults with no recent acute infections or vaccinations were recruited as donors. J was trimmed by 5 bases and V by 7 bases; bases with no gene match: 6. This CDR3 comprises 14 residues. Replicate PCRs from sorted subsets contained around 200 ng DNA, which is 31,000 or so T cell genomes. The assay was immunoSEQ multiplex PCR, and TCRdb's table has in-frame clones only and misses some. In the table there are 600,000 to 800,000 clones, 72% of which are singletons. This clone was seen a few times. Antigen unknown. The sequence was obtained from a woman aged 25-40 years in good health. The chain combines TRBV23-1 with TRBJ2-5, with 11 bases fitting TRBD1. TRBV23-1 is classed as an ORF, of uncertain function. Sequencing was carried out using memory CD4+ T cells sorted from blood. Subset indicated: CD45RA-negative fraction. This CDR3 reads CASTPGTGGETQYF. The CDR3 region has the DNA TGCGCCAGCACCCCCGGGACAGGGGGGGAGACCCAGTACTTC.